This T cell receptor beta chain was retrieved from a study of PD-1 blockade in classical Hodgkin lymphoma (dated by TCRdb to about 2020). At the level of the whole study: Nivolumab dosing was 3 mg/kg intravenously every 2 weeks, continuing until either disease progression or unacceptable toxicity. To define a peripheral blood immune signature of response to PD-1 blockade in classical Hodgkin lymphoma, the study combined TCR beta sequencing with CyTOF.

Genomic DNA was extracted with the Qiagen DNeasy kit from unsorted PBMCs and from negatively selected CD4+ and CD8+ fractions. TCR beta CDR3 regions were amplified by immunoSEQ multiplex PCR using primers annealing to V and J segments. Amplification bias was minimized using a synthetic immune receptor repertoire, and residual bias was removed computationally after sequencing. Per the original workflow: Custom Python scripts were used to quantify repertoire diversity as the Shannon entropy index. Unsorted, CD4+ and CD8+ repertoires were analyzed separately, except for combined analyses in which CD4+ and CD8+ sequences were merged in silico. A clone counted as expanded when the clone's frequency after treatment rose at least 2-fold relative to C1D1, and clones undetected at baseline were given a pseudocount of 0.5. Singleton clones were defined as clones with 0 or 1 copy at C1D1, and non-singleton clones were defined as clones with 2 or more copies. By matching protein sequences in sorted samples from the same patient, clones expanded in unsorted samples were annotated as CD4+, CD8+ or unknown. Diversity changes from C1D1 to C4D1 were tested in paired samples using Wilcoxon tests. Entries here come from immuneACCESS through TCRdb and include only in-frame sequences with V and J called. Some clones fail to appear in such tables; in the studies checked, an unresolved V gene covers under half of the shortfall, and the cause of the remainder is unknown. V, J and clone size reflect that table, while D and trimming were determined from the DNA. Across this sample there are 50,000 to 85,000 clones, with over 55% seen only once. Approximately 9% of the sample goes to the ten largest clones.

Reading the label with the study, this specimen's time point is: cycle 2 day 1 (C2D1) of nivolumab. Every trial patient had relapsed after autologous stem cell transplantation, and cohorts A, B and C differed in prior brentuximab vedotin exposure. The trial cohort was composed of 56 patients with relapsed/refractory classical Hodgkin lymphoma, for whom complete response, partial response or progressive disease was recorded as best overall response. Single-agent nivolumab was administered to trial patients in the multi-cohort phase II CheckMate 205 trial. An independent review committee assessed best overall response by applying the 2007 International Working Group response criteria. Trial PBMCs were obtained immediately prior to nivolumab initiation (C1D1) and on therapy at cycle 2 day 1 and cycle 4 day 1. After peripheral blood was drawn into 8 mL Vacutainer Cell Preparation Tubes, PBMCs were isolated by centrifugation and then cryopreserved.

Trimming costs V 0 bases and J 6 bases, and their ends lie 11 bases apart. Spanning cysteine to phenylalanine, the CDR3 consists of 15 amino acids. This entry keeps only the CDR3 DNA: 45 bases, framed from base 1. CDR1 SNHLY and CDR2 FYNNEI are derived from the germline V gene. With respect to this clone: Its antigen specificity is not known. The sample holds no much larger clone one base away, and base qualities are not on file.

Points the paper makes about the study in general: CD4+ but not CD8+ TCR diversity rose significantly by C4D1 (p=0.0027 vs p=0.16), most apparent in complete responders (p=0.02). Baseline diversity similar to that of newly diagnosed patients was observed in trial patients achieving complete response, whereas significantly lower diversity was observed in partial responders and progressors. The study was limited to a single clinical trial cohort, and causes of repertoire differences, possibly disease activity or prior therapy, remained undefined. Patients starting nivolumab less than 1 year after ASCT had lower diversity and were excluded from later analyses to avoid confounding by immune reconstitution. Baseline TCR diversity was reported to be lower in newly diagnosed patients than in healthy donors, and even lower in relapsed/refractory patients.

The specimen was peripheral blood mononuclear cells (PBMCs), collected before the second cycle of nivolumab. The sequence links TRBV2 to TRBJ2-2, with the D gene uncertain. The receptor was derived from a human donor with classical Hodgkin lymphoma. The CDR3 reads CASSEALRASGELFF. The sequenced DNA is TGTGCCAGCAGTGAAGCGCTTCGAGCGTCCGGGGAGCTGTTTTTT.